This TCR beta chain was identified during a study of T cell responses to AZD1222 COVID-19 vaccine. V lost 5 bases and J lost 6, with 13 bases in between. Germline values: CDR1 LGHDT, CDR2 YNNKEL (reference sequence). This CDR3 has 13 amino acids. Sequencing used immunoSEQ multiplex PCR; TCRdb keeps in-frame clones, though not all of them. The sample records approximately 75,000 clones, more than 75% being singletons. As for this clone: Its antigen is unidentified.

Points from the study as a whole: Researchers took repertoire samples only after the peak T cell response had come.

This chain uses TRBV3-1 (or the pseudogene TRBV3-2) with TRBJ2-5, with D hard to call. This receptor was identified in an adult who received the AZD1222 COVID-19 vaccine. This sample comprised peripheral blood, obtained 28 days after the second AZD1222 dose. The CDR3, as DNA: TGTGCCAGCAGCGGTCGCACCCCCCAGACCCAGTACTTC. Translation: CASSGRTPQTQYF.